This T cell receptor beta chain came from a study of regulatory T cells in long-lasting Graves disease. Building of the TCR beta libraries involved iRepertoire HTBI primers and Arm-PCR of CDR3 regions. MiXCR, applied by TCRdb to the multiplex PCR reads, yields one record per CDR3 protein. The table has about 540,000 distinct CDR3 sequences, approximately 13% seen once. This clonotype was observed at least ten times. Indicated time point: newly diagnosed GD, antithyroid drugs for less than 3 months. Extracted RNA from PBMCs served as the source of the TCR library. Germline CDR1 and CDR2: SGHRS and YFSETQ. The CDR3 consists of 14 residues. With 5 bases clipped from V and 4 bases from J, the junction kept 8 bases outside the gene matches. This same sample was also part of a study on T cells in Graves' hyperthyroidism and ophthalmopathy.

The sequence came from a man aged 30-40 years with Graves disease. The V and J genes are TRBV5-1 and TRBJ2-5, with TRBD1 identical over 7 bases. This specimen consisted of peripheral blood mononuclear cells (PBMCs), obtained at new diagnosis, from a patient treated with antithyroid drugs. CDR3 DNA: TGCGCCAGCAGGATGGACAGGCCCCCAGAGACCCAGTACTTC. Its protein is CASRMDRPPETQYF.